The clone carrying this TCR beta chain has at least ten counts. The record originates from a study of T cell repertoires in cytomegalovirus infection. The germline CDR1 and CDR2 sequences are MNHEY and SMNVEV (reference sequence). There are 14 residues in the CDR3. V was trimmed by 4 bases and J by 2 bases, leaving 11 bases between them. From the reads, TCRdb called clonotypes with MiXCR, one entry per CDR3 protein. The data contain around 440,000 distinct CDR3 sequences, roughly 10% of them seen just once; the ten biggest clones take up roughly a tenth. The sample was PBMCs. The clonotype was recovered from a human donor in good health (CMV status not recorded). Some clones in this sample may be carry-over from other donors' samples. The chain carries TRBV27 and TRBJ2-5, with a possible D match to TRBD2 (5 bases). For the CDR3, the DNA is TGTGCCAGCAGTTCCCTGGGGAGACAAGAGACCCAGTACTTC. Translated, it gives CASSSLGRQETQYF.